This T cell receptor beta chain was documented in a study of T cells after yellow fever vaccination. This clonotype has just a few counts. Each CDR3 protein is one row after TCRdb ran MiXCR on the 5' RACE reads. Of some 340,000 distinct CDR3 sequences in the sample, approximately 4% were seen once. The sample here was PBMCs, taken 5 days after the yellow fever booster vaccination. The TCR was taken from a man between 18 and 29 years old who received the YFV17D yellow fever vaccine.

Here the CDR3 reads CSVYGTANTGELFF. The DNA of the CDR3 is TGCAGCGTTTATGGGACAGCGAACACCGGGGAGCTGTTTTTT. The V gene is TRBV29-1, the J gene TRBJ2-2, with TRBD1 identical over 7 bases. The CDR3 sequence is 14 residues long. V shed 5 bases, J shed 0 bases, and the junction held 3 bases outside the gene matches. Germline lookup yields CDR1 SQVTM and CDR2 ANQGSEA.